These 6 T cell receptor beta chains share one sample of origin, sequenced in a study of vaccination and CD4 T cells after COVID-19. The Oncomine TCR Beta short-read assay generated sequence data from the DNA of cultured CD4+ T cells. MiXCR, run by TCRdb on the PCR reads, gives a single entry per CDR3 protein. The data show roughly 4,000 distinct CDR3 sequences, 20% seen once. Treatment noted: roughly 10-day PBMC culture with coronavirus spike peptide pools or control peptides (ViraFEST assay). No cognate antigen is known for these TCRs. Sequences were obtained from CD4+ T cells from blood, cultured in vitro. The receptors come from a human donor who had recovered from COVID-19.

V is TRBV28 and J is TRBJ2-5, with 10 bases that match TRBD1. Germline loops: CDR1 MDHEN, CDR2 SYDVKM. The CDR3 is 15 residues long. The V segment lost 5 bases and the J segment 5 bases; nucleotides outside the gene matches: 8. The CDR3 reads CASSPSTGGGETQYF. CDR3 in DNA: TGTGCCAGCAGTCCATCGACAGGGGGCGGTGAGACCCAGTACTTC.

Within the sample, this clonotype is medium-sized (0.01 to 0.1%). V gene TRBV6-5 combines with J gene TRBJ1-2; TRBD1 is a possible D gene (6 bases). Trimming removed 2 bases at V and 7 bases at J, with 14 bases between. The length of the CDR3 is 14 residues. Germline V lookup: CDR1 MNHEY, CDR2 SVGAGI. In DNA form, the CDR3 reads TGTGCCAGCAGTTACGGGACATGGGGTGGTGGCTACACCTTC. It codes for CASSYGTWGGGYTF.

This clonotype was observed a handful of times. One end of the junction does not line up with germline, which may come from a read error. The CDR3 nucleotides are TGTGCTAGCAGCCCCGCAGGGGGGGGGAAGGTTGAGACCCAGTACTTC. It specifies CASSPAGGGKVETQYF. The rearrangement uses TRBV7-7 and TRBJ2-5; either TRBD1 or TRBD2 may supply D (7 bases each). This CDR3 spans 16 amino acids. The germline V gene has CDR1 SSHAT and CDR2 FNYEAQ (reference sequence).

This clonotype was seen a few times. The chain recombines TRBV6-7 with TRBJ1-2, with D perhaps TRBD1 (6 bases). TRBV6-7 is placed among ORFs of uncertain function. V was clipped by 2 bases and J by 5 bases, with 18 bases between them. The CDR3 has 16 amino acids. For the CDR3, the DNA is TGTGCCAGCAGTTACGGAGGGGGAGAGTCGGTTTATGGCTACACCTTC. Translating gives CASSYGGGESVYGYTF.

This clonotype is classed as medium-sized (0.01 to 0.1%). This rearrangement joins TRBV30 to TRBJ1-6; tentatively, D is TRBD1 (5 bases). Germline loops: CDR1 GTSNPN, CDR2 SVGIG (reference sequence). The length of the CDR3 is 13 residues. V shed 1 base and J shed 8 bases, with 9 bases lying between them. CDR3 nucleotide sequence: TGTGCCTGGAGTGATGAGGGGTATTCACCCCTCCACTTT. It specifies CAWSDEGYSPLHF.

This clonotype is labeled as medium-sized. This chain joins TRBV5-1 and TRBJ2-5; 7 positions match TRBD2. The CDR3 sequence is 15 residues long. The germline CDR1 and CDR2 sequences are SGHRS and YFSETQ. V was pared by 2 bases and J by 3 bases, with 7 bases of the junction left unmatched. The CDR3 loop reads CASSLRGGGEETQYF. The CDR3 region has the DNA TGCGCCAGCAGCTTACGTGGGGGAGGGGAAGAGACCCAGTACTTC.